This T cell receptor beta chain was sequenced in a study of spatial heterogeneity in lung cancer. Time point of the sample: blood at routine non-recurrence follow-up after resection. Trimming removed 2 bases at V and 2 bases at J, with 7 bases between. Germline CDR1 SGHRS, CDR2 YFSETQ. This CDR3 region has 13 residues. In TCRdb, the 5' RACE reads were re-called with MiXCR into one record per CDR3 protein. The table includes around 25,000 distinct CDR3 sequences, over 7.5% detected once. This sequence joins TRBV5-1 and TRBJ2-5; no clear D gene. The TCR sequence derives from a male donor with early-stage non-small cell lung cancer. The sample here was PBMCs, taken at follow-up. CDR3 nucleotides: TGCGCCAGCAGCTTAAAATTACAAGAGACCCAGTACTTC. It translates to CASSLKLQETQYF.